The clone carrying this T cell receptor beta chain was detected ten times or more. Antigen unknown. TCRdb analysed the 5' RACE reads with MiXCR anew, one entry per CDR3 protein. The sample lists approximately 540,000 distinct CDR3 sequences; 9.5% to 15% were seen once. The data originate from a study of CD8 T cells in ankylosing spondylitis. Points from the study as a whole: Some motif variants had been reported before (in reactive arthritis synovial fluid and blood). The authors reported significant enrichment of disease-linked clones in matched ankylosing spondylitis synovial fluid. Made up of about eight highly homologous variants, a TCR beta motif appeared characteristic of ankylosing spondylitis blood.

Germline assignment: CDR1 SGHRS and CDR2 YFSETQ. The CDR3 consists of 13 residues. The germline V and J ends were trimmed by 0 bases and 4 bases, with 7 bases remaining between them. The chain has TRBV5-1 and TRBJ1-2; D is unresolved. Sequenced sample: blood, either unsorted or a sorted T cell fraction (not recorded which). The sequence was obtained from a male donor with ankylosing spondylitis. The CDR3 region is CASSLEELYGYTF. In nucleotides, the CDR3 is TGCGCCAGCAGCTTGGAGGAGCTCTATGGCTACACCTTC.